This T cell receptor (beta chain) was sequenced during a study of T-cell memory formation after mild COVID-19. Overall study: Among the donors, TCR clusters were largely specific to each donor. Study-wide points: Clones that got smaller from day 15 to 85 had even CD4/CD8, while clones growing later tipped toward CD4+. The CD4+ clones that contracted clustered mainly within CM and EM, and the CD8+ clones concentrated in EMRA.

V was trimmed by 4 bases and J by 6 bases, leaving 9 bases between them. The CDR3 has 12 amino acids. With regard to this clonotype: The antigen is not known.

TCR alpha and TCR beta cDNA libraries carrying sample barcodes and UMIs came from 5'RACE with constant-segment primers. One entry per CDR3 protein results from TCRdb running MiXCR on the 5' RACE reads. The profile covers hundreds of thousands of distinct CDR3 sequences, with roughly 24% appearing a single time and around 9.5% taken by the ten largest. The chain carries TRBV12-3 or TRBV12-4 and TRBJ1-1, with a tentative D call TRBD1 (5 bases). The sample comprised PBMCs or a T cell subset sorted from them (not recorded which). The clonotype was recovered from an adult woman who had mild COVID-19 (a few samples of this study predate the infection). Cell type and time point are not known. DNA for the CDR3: TGTGCCAGCAGTTCCATGACAGCTGAAGCTTTCTTT. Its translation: CASSSMTAEAFF.